This entry lists 2 T cell receptor beta chains sequenced from one sample in a study of cytomegalovirus exposure and HLA in healthy donors. The PCR was carried out with 60 Vbeta primers and 13 Jbeta primers. Clones were read by immunoSEQ multiplex PCR, and TCRdb kept only the in-frame ones, dropping some. The repertoire includes approximately 88,000 clones, approximately 76% of them detected once, and roughly 1.5% sits in the top ten. The sequencing sample was made of PBMCs. The source is a male donor in good health and CMV-seronegative.

V gene TRBV28 combines with J gene TRBJ1-2; D ambiguous. The CDR3 length is 12 residues. The germline V gene has CDR1 MDHEN and CDR2 SYDVKM. V was shortened by 5 bases and J by 5 bases, with 9 bases between the two germline ends. The CDR3 reads CASSPQIYGYTF. The CDR3 bases are TGTGCCAGCAGTCCACAGATATATGGCTACACCTTC.

This chain links TRBV2 with TRBJ2-7; the match to TRBD1 covers 7 bases. Looked up from germline, CDR1 is SNHLY and CDR2 is FYNNEI. The CDR3 length is 13 residues. V lost 8 bases and J lost 3; bases outside the gene matches: 7. Here the CDR3 DNA reads TGTGCCAGCCAATTCCGGGACAGCTACGAGCAGTACTTC. This translates into CASQFRDSYEQYF. Looking up the rest from reference TRBV2 and TRBJ2-7 gives the full variable domain: EPEVTQTPSHQVTQMGQEVILRCVPISNHLYFYWYRQILGQKVEFLVSFYNNEISEKSEIFDDQFSVERPDGSNFTLKIRSTKLEDSAMYFCASQFRDSYEQYFGPGTRLTVT.